The rows below give T cell receptor beta chains drawn from one sample of a study of OX40 agonist ivuxolimab in advanced cancers. Assay used: immunoSEQ multiplex PCR; TCRdb lists only in-frame clones, some missing. The data contain approximately 25,000 clones, around 90% of them singletons. The source material was CD4+ or CD8+ T cells sorted from blood, sampled in a trial of the OX40 agonist ivuxolimab. Receptors originate from an adult with an advanced solid tumor such as melanoma, head and neck, liver or kidney cancer. CDR3s leave out the opening cysteine and the closing phenylalanine or tryptophan.

J gene	V gene	CDR3 protein
TRBJ1-5	TRBV28	ASSLPRTGISQPQH
TRBJ1-5	TRBV6-1	ASSTGGFNQPQH
TRBJ1-5	TRBV23-1	ASSQSPHSNQPQH
.	TRBV6-5	ASSPTPTGSYEQY
TRBJ2-3	TRBV7-3	ASSPGPGPLADTQY
TRBJ2-7	TRBV7-2	ASSLGLAGSKEQY
TRBJ2-5	TRBV7-3	ASSRSGSGETQY
TRBJ1-5	TRBV19	ASSMWGNSNQPQH
TRBJ2-7	TRBV25-1	ASSELGRDNAYEQY
TRBJ2-1	TRBV6-1	ASSEGTETYNEQF
TRBJ2-2	TRBV30	AWTKRGGLSGGELF
TRBJ1-2	TRBV29-1	SVDGGDYGYT